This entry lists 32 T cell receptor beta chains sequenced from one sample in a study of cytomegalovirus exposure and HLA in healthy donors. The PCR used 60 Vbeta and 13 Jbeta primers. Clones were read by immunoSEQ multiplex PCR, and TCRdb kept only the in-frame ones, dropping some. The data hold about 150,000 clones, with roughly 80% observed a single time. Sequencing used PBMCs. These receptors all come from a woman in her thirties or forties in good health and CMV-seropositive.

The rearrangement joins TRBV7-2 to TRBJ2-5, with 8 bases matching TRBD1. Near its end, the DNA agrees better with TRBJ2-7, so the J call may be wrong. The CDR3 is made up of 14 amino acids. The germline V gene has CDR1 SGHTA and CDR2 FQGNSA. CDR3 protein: CASSPRTGSYEQYF. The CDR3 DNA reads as TGTGCCAGCAGCCCTCGGACAGGGTCCTACGAGCAGTACTTC.

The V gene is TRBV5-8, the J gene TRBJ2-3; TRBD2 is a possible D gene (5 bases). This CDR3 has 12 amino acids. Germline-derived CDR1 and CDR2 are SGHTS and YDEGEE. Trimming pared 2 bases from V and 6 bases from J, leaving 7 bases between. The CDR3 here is CASSLWEDTQYF. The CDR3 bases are TGTGCCAGCAGCTTATGGGAGGATACGCAGTATTTT. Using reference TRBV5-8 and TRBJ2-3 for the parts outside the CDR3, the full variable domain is EAGVTQSPTHLIKTRGQQATLRCSPISGHTSVYWYQQALGLGLQFLLWYDEGEERNRGNFPPRFSGRQFPNYSSELNVNALELEDSALYLCASSLWEDTQYFGPGTRLTVL.

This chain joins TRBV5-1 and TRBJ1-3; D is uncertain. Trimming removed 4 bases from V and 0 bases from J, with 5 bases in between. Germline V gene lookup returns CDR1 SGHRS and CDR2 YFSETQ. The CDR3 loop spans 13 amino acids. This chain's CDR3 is CASSGSSGNTIYF. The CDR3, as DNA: TGCGCCAGCAGCGGCTCCTCTGGAAACACCATATATTTT.

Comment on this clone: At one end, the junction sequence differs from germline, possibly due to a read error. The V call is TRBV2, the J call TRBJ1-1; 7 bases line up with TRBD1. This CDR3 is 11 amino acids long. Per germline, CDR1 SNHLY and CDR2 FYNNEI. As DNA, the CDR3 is TGTGCCAGCAGCGAAGGGACAGAGAGGCGATTT. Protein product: CASSEGTERRF.

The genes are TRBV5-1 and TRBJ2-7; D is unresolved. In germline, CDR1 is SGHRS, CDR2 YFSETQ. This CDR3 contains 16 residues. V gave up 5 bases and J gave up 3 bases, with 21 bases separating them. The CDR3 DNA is TGCGCCAGCAGGCCGTCGGCGGATTACTTTTACTACGAGCAGTACTTC. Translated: CASRPSADYFYYEQYF.

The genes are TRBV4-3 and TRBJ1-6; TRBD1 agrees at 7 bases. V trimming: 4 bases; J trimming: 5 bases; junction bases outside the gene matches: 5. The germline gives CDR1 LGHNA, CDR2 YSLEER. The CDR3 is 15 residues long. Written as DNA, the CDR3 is TGCGCCAGCAGCCGGGAGACAGGGAATAATTCACCCCTCCACTTT. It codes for CASSRETGNNSPLHF.

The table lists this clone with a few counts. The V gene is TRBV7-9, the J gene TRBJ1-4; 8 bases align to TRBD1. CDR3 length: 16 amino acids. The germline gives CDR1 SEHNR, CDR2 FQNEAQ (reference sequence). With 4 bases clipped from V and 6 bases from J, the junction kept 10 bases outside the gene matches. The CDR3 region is CASSSTIDRGYEKLFF. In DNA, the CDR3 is TGTGCCAGCAGCTCCACTATCGACAGGGGTTATGAAAAACTGTTTTTT.

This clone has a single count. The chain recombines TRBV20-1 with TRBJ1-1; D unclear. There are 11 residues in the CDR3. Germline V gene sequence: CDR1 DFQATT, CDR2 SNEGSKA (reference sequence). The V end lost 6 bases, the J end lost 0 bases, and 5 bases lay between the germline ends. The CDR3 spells CSARLNTEAFF. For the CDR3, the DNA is TGCAGTGCCCGTCTGAACACTGAAGCTTTCTTT.

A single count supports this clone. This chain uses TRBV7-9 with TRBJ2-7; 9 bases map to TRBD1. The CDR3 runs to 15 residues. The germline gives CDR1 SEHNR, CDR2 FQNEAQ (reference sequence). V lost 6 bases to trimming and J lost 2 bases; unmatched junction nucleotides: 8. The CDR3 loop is CASRGGQGGPYEQYF. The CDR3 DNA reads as TGTGCCAGCAGAGGGGGACAGGGAGGACCCTACGAGCAGTACTTC.

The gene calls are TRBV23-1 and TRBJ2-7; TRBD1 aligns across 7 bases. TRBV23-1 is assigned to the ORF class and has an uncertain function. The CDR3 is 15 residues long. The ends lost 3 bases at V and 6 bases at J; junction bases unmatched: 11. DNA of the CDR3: TGCGCCAGCAGTCATGACAGGGCCGGAGGTGGCGAGCAGTACTTC. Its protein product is CASSHDRAGGGEQYF.

In DNA, the CDR3 is TGTGCCAGCAGCCAAGTAGGGACTAGCCATTCCGATGAGCAGTTCTTC. Its protein product is CASSQVGTSHSDEQFF. The chain employs TRBV4-2 and TRBJ2-1; 9 nucleotides align to TRBD2. This CDR3 is 16 amino acids long. J was trimmed by 8 bases and V by 1 base; bases with no gene match: 9. CDR1 LGHNA and CDR2 YNFKEQ come from the germline V gene.

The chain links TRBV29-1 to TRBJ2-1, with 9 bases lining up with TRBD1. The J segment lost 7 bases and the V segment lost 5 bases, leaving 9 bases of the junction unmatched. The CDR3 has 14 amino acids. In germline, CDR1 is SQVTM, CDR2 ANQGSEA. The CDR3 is CSVQDRGNLNEQFF. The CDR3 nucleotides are TGCAGCGTTCAGGACAGGGGCAATCTTAATGAGCAGTTCTTC.

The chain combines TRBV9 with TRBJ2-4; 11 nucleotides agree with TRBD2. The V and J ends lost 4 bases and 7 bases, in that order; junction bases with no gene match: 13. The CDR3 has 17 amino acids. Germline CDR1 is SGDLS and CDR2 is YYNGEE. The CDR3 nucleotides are TGTGCCAGCAGCCCTGGGACTAGCGGAAGTAACGGGAACATTCAGTACTTC. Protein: CASSPGTSGSNGNIQYF.

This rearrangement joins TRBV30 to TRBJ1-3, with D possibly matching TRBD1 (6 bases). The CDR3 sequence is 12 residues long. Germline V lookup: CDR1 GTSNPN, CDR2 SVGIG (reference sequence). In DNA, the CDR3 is TGTGGCTTACAGGGCTCTGGAAACACCATATATTTT. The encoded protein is CGLQGSGNTIYF.

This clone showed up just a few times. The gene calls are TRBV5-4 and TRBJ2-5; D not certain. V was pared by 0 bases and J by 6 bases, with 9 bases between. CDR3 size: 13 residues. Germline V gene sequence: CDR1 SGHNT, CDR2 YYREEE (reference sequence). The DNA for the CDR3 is TGTGCCAGCAGCTTGGAGGTAGCAAAGACCCAGTACTTC. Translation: CASSLEVAKTQYF.

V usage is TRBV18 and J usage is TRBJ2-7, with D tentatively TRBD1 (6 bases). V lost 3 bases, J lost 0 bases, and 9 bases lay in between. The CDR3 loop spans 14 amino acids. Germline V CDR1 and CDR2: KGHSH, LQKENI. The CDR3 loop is CASSPDSFSYEQYF. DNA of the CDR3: TGTGCCAGCTCACCGGACAGTTTCTCCTACGAGCAGTACTTC. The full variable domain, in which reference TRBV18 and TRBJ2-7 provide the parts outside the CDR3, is NAGVMQNPRHLVRRRGQEARLRCSPMKGHSHVYWYRQLPEEGLKFMVYLQKENIIDESGMPKERFSAEFPKEGPSILRIQQVVRGDSAAYFCASSPDSFSYEQYFGPGTRLTVT.

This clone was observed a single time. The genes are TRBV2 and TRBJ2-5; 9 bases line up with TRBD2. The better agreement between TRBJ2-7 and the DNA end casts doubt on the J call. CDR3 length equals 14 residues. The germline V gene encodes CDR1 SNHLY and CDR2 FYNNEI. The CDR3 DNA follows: TGTGCCAGCATTGCGCGGGAGGGAATCTACGAGCAGTACTTC. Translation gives CASIAREGIYEQYF.

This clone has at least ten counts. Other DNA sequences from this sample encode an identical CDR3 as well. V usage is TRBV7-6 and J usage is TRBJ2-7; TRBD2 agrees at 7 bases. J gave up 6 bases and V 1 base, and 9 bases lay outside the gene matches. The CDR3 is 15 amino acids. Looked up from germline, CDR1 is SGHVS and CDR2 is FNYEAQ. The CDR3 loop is CASSLVAGGGGEQYF. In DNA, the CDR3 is TGTGCCAGCAGCTTAGTGGCTGGGGGGGGAGGCGAGCAGTACTTC.

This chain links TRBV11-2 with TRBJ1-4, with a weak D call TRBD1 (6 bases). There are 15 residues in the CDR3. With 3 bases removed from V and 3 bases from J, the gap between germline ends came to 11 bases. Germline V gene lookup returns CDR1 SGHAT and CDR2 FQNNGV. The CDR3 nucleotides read TGTGCCAGCAGCTTCAGGGGAGGGGCTAATGAAAAACTGTTTTTT. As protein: CASSFRGGANEKLFF.

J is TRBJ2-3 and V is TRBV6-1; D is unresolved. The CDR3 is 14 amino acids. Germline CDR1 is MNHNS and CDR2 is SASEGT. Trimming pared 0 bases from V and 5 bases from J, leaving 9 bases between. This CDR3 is CASSEAVLGDTQYF. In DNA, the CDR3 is TGTGCCAGCAGTGAAGCGGTTCTCGGAGATACGCAGTATTTT.

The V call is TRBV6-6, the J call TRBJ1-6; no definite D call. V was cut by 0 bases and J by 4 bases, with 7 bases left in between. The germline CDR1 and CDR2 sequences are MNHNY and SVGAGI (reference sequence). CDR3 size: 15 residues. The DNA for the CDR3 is TGTGCCAGCAGTTACTCGAACAGTTATAATTCACCCCTCCACTTT. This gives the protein CASSYSNSYNSPLHF.

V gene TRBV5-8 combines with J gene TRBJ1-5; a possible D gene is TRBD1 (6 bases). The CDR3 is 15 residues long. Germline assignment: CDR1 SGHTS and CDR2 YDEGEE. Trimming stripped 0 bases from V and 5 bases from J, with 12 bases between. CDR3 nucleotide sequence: TGTGCCAGCAGCTTGGAAGTAGGGGGTGATCAGCCCCAGCATTTT. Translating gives CASSLEVGGDQPQHF.

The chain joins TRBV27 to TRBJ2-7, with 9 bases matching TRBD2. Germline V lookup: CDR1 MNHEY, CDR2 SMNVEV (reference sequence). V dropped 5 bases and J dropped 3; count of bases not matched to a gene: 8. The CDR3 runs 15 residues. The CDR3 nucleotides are TGTGCCAGCAGTCCCGCAGGCGGGAGGGTCTACGAGCAGTACTTC. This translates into CASSPAGGRVYEQYF.

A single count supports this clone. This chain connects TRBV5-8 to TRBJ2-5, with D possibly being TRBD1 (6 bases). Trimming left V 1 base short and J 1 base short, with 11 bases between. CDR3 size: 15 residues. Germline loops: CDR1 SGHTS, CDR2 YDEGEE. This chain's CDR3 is CASSLKRTVQETQYF. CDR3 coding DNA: TGTGCCAGCAGCTTGAAACGGACAGTCCAAGAGACCCAGTACTTC.

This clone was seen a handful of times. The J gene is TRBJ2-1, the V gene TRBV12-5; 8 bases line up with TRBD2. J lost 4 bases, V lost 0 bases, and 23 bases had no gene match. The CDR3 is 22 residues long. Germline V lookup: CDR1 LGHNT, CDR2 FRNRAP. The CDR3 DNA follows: TGTGCTAGTGGTTTGGTCGTAGGGAGGACAGTTCCCGGGAGGGATACTTACAATGAGCAGTTCTTC. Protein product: CASGLVVGRTVPGRDTYNEQFF.

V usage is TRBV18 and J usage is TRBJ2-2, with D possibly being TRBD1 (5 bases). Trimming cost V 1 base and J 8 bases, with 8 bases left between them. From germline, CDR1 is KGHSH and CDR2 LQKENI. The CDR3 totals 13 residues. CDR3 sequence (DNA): TGTGCCAGCTCACCACAGGGGCTGGGGGAGCTGTTTTTT. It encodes CASSPQGLGELFF.

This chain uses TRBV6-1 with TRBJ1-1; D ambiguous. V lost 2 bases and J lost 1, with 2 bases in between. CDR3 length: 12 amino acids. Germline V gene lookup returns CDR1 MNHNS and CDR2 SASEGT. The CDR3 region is CASSEQNTEAFF. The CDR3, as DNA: TGTGCCAGCAGTGAACAGAACACTGAAGCTTTCTTT.

CDR3 sequence: CASSLVGAGPNYGYTF. CDR3 DNA: TGTGCCAGCAGCTTAGTGGGTGCAGGCCCTAACTATGGCTACACCTTC. The V call is TRBV7-2, the J call TRBJ1-2; no reliable D call. The CDR3 spans 16 residues. CDR1 and CDR2 (germline): SGHTA, FQGNSA. With 1 base removed from V and 0 bases from J, the gap between germline ends came to 12 bases.

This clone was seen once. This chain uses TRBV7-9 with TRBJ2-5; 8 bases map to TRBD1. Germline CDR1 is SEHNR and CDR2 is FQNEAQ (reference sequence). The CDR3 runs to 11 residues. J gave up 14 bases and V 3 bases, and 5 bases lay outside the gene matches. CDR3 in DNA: TGTGCCAGCAGCTTCAAGGGACAGGTCTACTTC. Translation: CASSFKGQVYF.

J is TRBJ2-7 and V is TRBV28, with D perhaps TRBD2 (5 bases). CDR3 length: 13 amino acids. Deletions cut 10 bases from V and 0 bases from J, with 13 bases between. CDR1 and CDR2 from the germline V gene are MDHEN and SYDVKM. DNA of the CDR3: TGTGCCACTCGACTACCTAGCTCCTACGAGCAGTACTTC. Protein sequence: CATRLPSSYEQYF.

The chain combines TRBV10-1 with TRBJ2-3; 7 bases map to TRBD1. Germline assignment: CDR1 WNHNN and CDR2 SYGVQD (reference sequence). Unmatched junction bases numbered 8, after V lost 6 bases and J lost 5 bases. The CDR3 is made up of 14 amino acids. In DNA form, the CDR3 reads TGCGCCAGCAGCAGACAGGGAGATAAAGATACGCAGTATTTT. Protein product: CASSRQGDKDTQYF.

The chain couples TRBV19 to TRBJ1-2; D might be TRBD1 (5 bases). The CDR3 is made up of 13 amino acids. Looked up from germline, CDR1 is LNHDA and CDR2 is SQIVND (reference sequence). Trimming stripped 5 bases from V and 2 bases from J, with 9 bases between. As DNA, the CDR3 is TGTGCCAGTAGTGGGGCCGGGAACTATGGCTACACCTTC. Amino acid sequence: CASSGAGNYGYTF.